This T cell receptor beta chain was recorded in a study of post-analysis software for immune sequencing data. Overall study results and limits: The study found significantly lower normalized Chao1 diversity in multiple sclerosis patients than in controls. Four to six TRBV segments were more frequent in patients than controls; TRBV5-6, TRBV5-1 and TRBV20-1 belonged to this group. When the samples were clustered directly with F measure, those that had been prepared in the same batch showed strong co-clustering.

A few counts support this clonotype. No antigen is known for it. Carried by the TCR beta cDNA libraries were unique molecular identifiers. Each CDR3 protein gets one entry after TCRdb re-called the PCR reads with MiXCR. The sample records about 200,000 distinct CDR3 sequences, approximately 28% being singletons. CDR1 and CDR2 from the germline V gene are SNHLY and FYNNEI. The ends were cut back, 7 bases at V and 0 bases at J, with 17 bases in the middle. There are 16 residues in the CDR3. This chain links TRBV2 with TRBJ2-3; a possible D gene is TRBD2 (5 bases). This TCR was sampled from a girl aged 2-17 years with multiple sclerosis. Sequenced material: blood. The CDR3 loop reads CASTLELQRSTDTQYF. DNA of the CDR3: TGTGCCAGCACCCTGGAGCTCCAGCGGAGCACAGATACGCAGTATTTT.